Each of the 21 T cell receptor beta chains below was sequenced from the same sample in a study of OX40 agonist ivuxolimab in advanced cancers. Sequenced by immunoSEQ multiplex PCR; TCRdb stores in-frame clones only, minus some. The sample carries tens of thousands of clones, 80% to 85% recorded once. Material: CD4+ or CD8+ T cells sorted from blood, obtained in a trial of the OX40 agonist ivuxolimab. The origin of the receptors is an adult with an advanced solid tumor such as melanoma, head and neck, liver or kidney cancer.

The chain links TRBV30 to TRBJ2-7, with D hard to call. Per the germline V gene, CDR1 is GTSNPN and CDR2 is SVGIG (reference sequence). The length of the CDR3 is 13 residues. With 0 bases removed from V and 1 base from J, the gap between germline ends came to 7 bases. In DNA, the CDR3 is TGTGCCTGGAGTGTACAAATATCCTACGAGCAGTACTTC. It yields the protein CAWSVQISYEQYF.

The chain uses TRBV6-6 and TRBJ1-6, with D perhaps TRBD1 (6 bases). Trimming took 4 bases from V and 4 from J, leaving 11 bases between them. CDR3 length equals 15 residues. Germline assignment: CDR1 MNHNY and CDR2 SVGAGI (reference sequence). Here the CDR3 reads CASSFRQEYNSPLHF. CDR3 bases: TGTGCCAGCAGTTTCCGACAGGAATATAATTCACCCCTCCACTTT.

The table lists this clone with a count of one. This sequence joins TRBV27 and TRBJ1-5, with D unclear. Deletions cut 3 bases from V and 0 bases from J, with 0 bases between. CDR1 MNHEY and CDR2 SMNVEV come from the germline V gene (reference sequence). This CDR3 has 12 amino acids. CDR3 coding DNA: TGTGCCAGCAGTTTTAGCAATCAGCCCCAGCATTTT. This codes for CASSFSNQPQHF.

This chain links TRBV28 with TRBJ1-1, with 7 bases fitting TRBD1. Germline V lookup: CDR1 MDHEN, CDR2 SYDVKM. There are 12 residues in the CDR3. V was pared by 5 bases and J by 11 bases, with 8 bases of the junction left unmatched. The CDR3 protein is CASSRDRASAFF. Written as DNA, the CDR3 is TGTGCCAGCAGTCGCGACAGGGCATCGGCTTTCTTT.

This clone showed up just a few times. The rearrangement uses TRBV14 and TRBJ1-2; D is unclear. Germline V gene lookup returns CDR1 SGHDN and CDR2 FVKESK. This CDR3 has 13 residues. V was cut by 1 base and J by 8 bases, with 11 bases left in between. CDR3 amino acids: CASSQGGFLGYTF. CDR3 sequence (DNA): TGTGCCAGCAGCCAAGGGGGTTTTCTAGGCTACACCTTC. Full variable domain (missing parts from reference TRBV14 and TRBJ1-2): EAGVTQFPSHSVIEKGQTVTLRCDPISGHDNLYWYRRVMGKEIKFLLHFVKESKQDESGMPNNRFLAERTGGTYSTLKVQPAELEDSGVYFCASSQGGFLGYTFGSGTRLTVV.

This clone appeared a few times. The CDR3 nucleotides read TGTGCCAGCAGTTTGCCCTCGAGGGGTGACACCGGGGAGCTGTTTTTT. Amino acids: CASSLPSRGDTGELFF. The chain couples TRBV28 to TRBJ2-2; possibly TRBD1 or TRBD2 for D (5 bases each). CDR3 length: 16 amino acids. Germline V lookup: CDR1 MDHEN, CDR2 SYDVKM. Trimming took off 3 bases at V and 3 bases at J, with 14 bases between the two ends.

The DNA for the CDR3 is TGTGCCAGCAGCCAAGATTATGGCTACGAGCAGTACGTC. This codes for CASSQDYGYEQYV. This chain uses TRBV14 with TRBJ2-7; D unclear. The V end was cut by 0 bases, the J end by 3 bases, with 6 bases between. Germline CDR1 reads SGHDN; CDR2 reads FVKESK. This CDR3 region has 13 residues.

This clone is a singleton in its sample. V and J are TRBV11-2 and TRBJ1-5; weak D call: TRBD1 (5 bases). The CDR3 runs 16 residues. In germline, CDR1 is SGHAT, CDR2 FQNNGV. The V end was cut by 1 base, the J end by 0 bases, with 10 bases between. The CDR3 reads CASSLGRQGSNQPQHF. The CDR3 region has the DNA TGTGCCAGCAGCTTAGGGCGGCAGGGTAGCAATCAGCCCCAGCATTTT. Supplemented by reference TRBV11-2 and TRBJ1-5, the full variable domain reads EAGVAQSPRYKIIEKRQSVAFWCNPISGHATLYWYQQILGQGPKLLIQFQNNGVVDDSQLPKDRFSAERLKGVDSTLKIQPAKLEDSAVYLCASSLGRQGSNQPQHFGDGTRLSIL.

In nucleotides, the CDR3 is TGTGCCAGTAGACCCCGGGACAGAGTATACGAGCAGTACTTC. It codes for CASRPRDRVYEQYF. This chain links TRBV19 with TRBJ2-7, with 7 bases aligning to TRBD1. The J segment lost 4 bases and the V segment lost 6 bases, leaving 9 bases of the junction unmatched. Germline V gives CDR1 LNHDA, CDR2 SQIVND (reference sequence). This CDR3 is 14 amino acids long.

The chain recombines TRBV7-6 with TRBJ1-1; a possible D gene is TRBD1 (5 bases). The V end lost 2 bases, the J end lost 0 bases, and 7 bases lay between the germline ends. There are 14 residues in the CDR3. Germline CDR1 and CDR2: SGHVS and FNYEAQ. The CDR3 is CASSLTGMNTEAFF. CDR3 bases: TGTGCCAGCAGCTTAACAGGAATGAACACTGAAGCTTTCTTT.

Only a few counts were recorded for this clone. This sequence joins TRBV10-3 and TRBJ2-1; 7 bases map to TRBD2. Trimming cost V 2 bases and J 4 bases; bases outside gene matches: 5. The CDR3 is made up of 15 amino acids. In germline, CDR1 is ENHRY, CDR2 SYGVKD. CDR3 residues: CAISEGEGIYNEQFF. The CDR3 DNA reads TGTGCCATCAGTGAGGGGGAGGGAATTTACAATGAGCAGTTCTTC.

J is TRBJ2-1 and V is TRBV19; no reliable D call. Germline assignment: CDR1 LNHDA and CDR2 SQIVND (reference sequence). The CDR3 length is 16 residues. Trimming removed 3 bases at V and 4 bases at J, with 16 bases between. CDR3 in amino acids: CASSILTEPAYNEQFF. The CDR3, as DNA: TGTGCCAGTAGTATCCTAACGGAGCCGGCGTACAATGAGCAGTTCTTC.

This clone was seen a single time. CDR3 in DNA: TGTGCCAGCGGGAATAAGGGGGGTCCTAGCAATCAGCCCCAGCATTTT. It translates to CASGNKGGPSNQPQHF. V and J are TRBV5-6 and TRBJ1-5, with D possibly TRBD1 on 6 matching bases. Looked up from germline, CDR1 is SGHDT and CDR2 is YYEEEE. The CDR3 has 16 residues. The ends were cut back, 7 bases at V and 0 bases at J, with 17 bases in the middle. The whole variable domain, filled in from reference TRBV5-6 and TRBJ1-5, reads DAGVTQSPTHLIKTRGQQVTLRCSPKSGHDTVSWYQQALGQGPQFIFQYYEEEERQRGNFPDRFSGHQFPNYSSELNVNALLLGDSALYLCASGNKGGPSNQPQHFGDGTRLSIL.

The J gene is TRBJ2-7, the V gene TRBV27; TRBD1 is a possible D gene (6 bases). The CDR3 consists of 14 residues. From germline, CDR1 is MNHEY and CDR2 SMNVEV (reference sequence). Trimming shortened V by 6 bases and J by 2 bases, and 14 bases separated the two germline ends. CDR3 sequence (DNA): TGTGCCAGCAGCTACATCGGACAGACCTACGAGCAGTACTTC. Translating gives CASSYIGQTYEQYF.

The CDR3 coding sequence is TGTGCCAGCAGCGCGACAGGAGACAATTCACCCCTCCACTTT. It encodes CASSATGDNSPLHF. The chain is built from TRBV13 and TRBJ1-6, with D tentatively TRBD1 (6 bases). The V gene's germline CDR1 is PRHDT and CDR2 FYEKMQ (reference sequence). Trimming removed 5 bases from V and 7 bases from J, with 12 bases in between. This CDR3 has 14 residues.

The CDR3 loop reads CASSLRTGETNEKLFF. The CDR3 DNA sequence: TGTGCCAGCAGTCTCCGGACAGGGGAAACTAATGAAAAACTGTTTTTT. The chain uses TRBV28 and TRBJ1-4; 9 positions agree with TRBD1. The CDR3 is 16 residues long. The germline CDR1 and CDR2 sequences are MDHEN and SYDVKM. With 5 bases clipped from V and 1 base from J, the junction kept 5 bases outside the gene matches.

This chain joins TRBV5-1 and TRBJ1-1; possible D gene TRBD1, 6 bases. The CDR3 contains 13 residues. Trimming stripped 5 bases from V and 0 bases from J, with 8 bases between. Germline CDR1 SGHRS, CDR2 YFSETQ. CDR3 nucleotide sequence: TGCGCCAGCAGTTGGGGGCTGAACACTGAAGCTTTCTTT. This sequence encodes CASSWGLNTEAFF.

V usage is TRBV28 and J usage is TRBJ1-1; D unclear. CDR1 is MDHEN and CDR2 is SYDVKM in the germline V gene. Trimming shortened V by 3 bases and J by 8 bases, and 13 bases separated the two germline ends. The CDR3 runs 13 residues. The CDR3 region has the DNA TGTGCCAGCAGTTTGAGAGGAGTTGGCGAAGCTTTCTTT. Translating gives CASSLRGVGEAFF.

This clone was seen just once. The chain combines TRBV6-1 with TRBJ1-2; D is perhaps TRBD1 (6 bases). V lost 4 bases, J lost 3 bases, and 15 bases lay in between. Germline CDR1 reads MNHNS; CDR2 reads SASEGT. The CDR3 loop spans 15 amino acids. The CDR3 nucleotides read TGTGCCAGCAGTGCTTCAGACAGGATGTACTATGGCTACACCTTC. Its translation is CASSASDRMYYGYTF.

Worth noting for this clone: The CDR3 ends on some other residue instead of the conserved phenylalanine or tryptophan, so this is likely a read error. The limits of the CDR3 on the DNA are not certain, so only TCRdb's listed CDR3 is given. The J gene is TRBJ1-2, the V gene TRBV6-5; the DNA was not compared with TRBD1, the D call given in the table. The CDR3 contains 13 residues when both ends are counted. Germline values: CDR1 MNHEY, CDR2 SVGAGI. The CDR3 sequence: CASSLGGQEHLLY.

The rearrangement uses TRBV28 and TRBJ2-7, with D tentatively TRBD2 (6 bases). Trimming left V 0 bases short and J 3 bases short, with 9 bases between. CDR3 length equals 14 residues. Germline V gene data show CDR1 as MDHEN and CDR2 as SYDVKM. As DNA, the CDR3 is TGTGCCAGCAGTTTATGGGACGGGAGCTACGAGCAGTACTTC. Translation gives CASSLWDGSYEQYF.